This T cell receptor beta chain appears in the sequencing data of a study of T cell changes during pregnancy in multiple sclerosis. The J segment lost 3 bases and the V segment lost 2 bases, leaving 6 bases of the junction unmatched. Germline V gives CDR1 MRHNA, CDR2 SNTAGT. This CDR3 region has 16 residues. Method: immunoSEQ multiplex PCR; TCRdb's copy keeps in-frame clones and lacks some. The profile shows about 38,000 clones, about 93% of them singletons. The sample was CD4+ T cells from peripheral blood mononuclear cells, taken after pregnancy. The chain uses TRBV6-4 and TRBJ2-1; 8 bases fit TRBD1. The TCR originated in a female donor in good health, enrolled as a control in a pregnancy study. The CDR3 nucleotides are TGTGCCAGCAGTGACCGGCAGGGGGCTTTCTACAATGAGCAGTTCTTC. This encodes CASSDRQGAFYNEQFF.